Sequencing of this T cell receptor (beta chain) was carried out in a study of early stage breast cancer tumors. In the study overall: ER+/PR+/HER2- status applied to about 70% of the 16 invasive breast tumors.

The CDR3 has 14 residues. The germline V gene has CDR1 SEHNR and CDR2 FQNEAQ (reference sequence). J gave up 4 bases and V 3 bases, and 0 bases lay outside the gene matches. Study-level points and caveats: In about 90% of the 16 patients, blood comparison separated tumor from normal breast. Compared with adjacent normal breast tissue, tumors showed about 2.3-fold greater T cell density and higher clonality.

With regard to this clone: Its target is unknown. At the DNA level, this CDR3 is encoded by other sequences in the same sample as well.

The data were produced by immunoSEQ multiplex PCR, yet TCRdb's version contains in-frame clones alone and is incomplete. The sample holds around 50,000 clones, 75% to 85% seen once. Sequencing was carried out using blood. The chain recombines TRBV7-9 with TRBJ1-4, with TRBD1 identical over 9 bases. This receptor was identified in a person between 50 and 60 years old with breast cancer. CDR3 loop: CASSLTGGNEKLFF. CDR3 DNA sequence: TGTGCCAGCAGCTTGACAGGGGGTAATGAAAAACTGTTTTTT.